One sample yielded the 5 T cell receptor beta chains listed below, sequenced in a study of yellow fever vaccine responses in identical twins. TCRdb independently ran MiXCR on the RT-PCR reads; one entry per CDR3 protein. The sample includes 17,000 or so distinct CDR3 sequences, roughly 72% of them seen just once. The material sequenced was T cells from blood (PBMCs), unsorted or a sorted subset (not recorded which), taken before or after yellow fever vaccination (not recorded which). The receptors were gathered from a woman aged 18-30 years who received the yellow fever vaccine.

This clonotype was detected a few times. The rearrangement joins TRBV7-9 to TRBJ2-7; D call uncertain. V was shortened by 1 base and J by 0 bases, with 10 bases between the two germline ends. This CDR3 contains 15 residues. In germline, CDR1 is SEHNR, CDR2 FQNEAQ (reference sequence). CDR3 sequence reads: CASSLGQTSSYEQYV. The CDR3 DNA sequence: TGTGCCAGCAGCTTAGGCCAGACGAGCTCCTACGAGCAGTACGTC.

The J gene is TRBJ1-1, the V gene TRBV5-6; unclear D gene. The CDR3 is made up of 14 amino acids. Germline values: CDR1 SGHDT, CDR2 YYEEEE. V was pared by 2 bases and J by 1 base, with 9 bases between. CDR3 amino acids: CASSFGLANTEAFF. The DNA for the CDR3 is TGTGCCAGCAGCTTTGGCTTAGCGAACACTGAAGCTTTCTTT.

CDR3 residues: CASSLAWRRGNTIYF. The DNA for the CDR3 is TGTGCCAGCAGTTTAGCGTGGAGAAGAGGAAACACCATATATTTT. The chain carries TRBV12-3 or TRBV12-4 and TRBJ1-3; D gene uncertain. V dropped 0 bases and J dropped 4 bases, with 10 bases sitting between them. The CDR3 contains 15 residues.

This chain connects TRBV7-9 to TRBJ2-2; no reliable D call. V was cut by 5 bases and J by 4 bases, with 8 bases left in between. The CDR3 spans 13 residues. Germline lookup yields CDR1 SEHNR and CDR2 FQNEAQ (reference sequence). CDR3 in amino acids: CASSQYSTGELFF. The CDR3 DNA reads TGTGCCAGCAGCCAGTACTCCACCGGGGAGCTGTTTTTT.

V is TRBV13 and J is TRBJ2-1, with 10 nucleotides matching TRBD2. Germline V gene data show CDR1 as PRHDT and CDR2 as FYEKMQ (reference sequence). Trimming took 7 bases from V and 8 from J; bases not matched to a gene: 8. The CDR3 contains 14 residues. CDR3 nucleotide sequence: TGTGCCAGCAAGAGGAGCGGGGGGGCACATGAGCAGTTCTTC. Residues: CASKRSGGAHEQFF.